The rows below give T cell receptor beta chains drawn from one sample of a study of cytomegalovirus exposure and HLA in healthy donors. Data came from immunoSEQ multiplex PCR; TCRdb stores just in-frame clones and leaves some out. This table holds approximately 150,000 clones, roughly 78% found once. The sample was PBMCs. The receptors stem from a woman aged 45-65 years in good health and CMV-seropositive. Both conserved end residues are part of each CDR3. Clone size is given for some rows only: seen once, a few or many times, or a class if the clone is expanded.

clone_size: .
cdr3_length: 13
j_call: TRBJ2-3
v_call: TRBV15
cdr3_aa: CATSNLGADTQYF

clone_size: .
cdr3_length: 16
j_call: .
v_call: TRBV12-5
cdr3_aa: CASGLVLGSGPYEQYF

clone_size: .
cdr3_length: 16
j_call: TRBJ2-3
v_call: TRBV9
cdr3_aa: CASSVENLRSTDTQYF

clone_size: .
cdr3_length: 14
j_call: TRBJ2-7
v_call: TRBV5-4
cdr3_aa: CASSLSIQSYEQYF

clone_size: .
cdr3_length: 15
j_call: TRBJ1-6
v_call: TRBV6-5
cdr3_aa: CASSTSTGQGSPLHF

clone_size: .
cdr3_length: 15
j_call: TRBJ2-7
v_call: TRBV27
cdr3_aa: CASSLRQPGGYEQYF

clone_size: .
cdr3_length: 13
j_call: TRBJ2-5
v_call: TRBV25-1
cdr3_aa: CASSAQVGETQYF

clone_size: .
cdr3_length: 14
j_call: TRBJ2-1
v_call: TRBV9
cdr3_aa: CASSPLPGLNEQFF

clone_size: .
cdr3_length: 17
j_call: TRBJ1-5
v_call: TRBV19
cdr3_aa: CASRRQGADFRNQPQHF

clone_size: .
cdr3_length: 13
j_call: TRBJ1-2
v_call: TRBV5-1
cdr3_aa: CASSLEGLGGYTF

clone_size: .
cdr3_length: 13
j_call: TRBJ2-7
v_call: TRBV29-1
cdr3_aa: CSVSRVEGYEQYF

clone_size: .
cdr3_length: 16
j_call: TRBJ1-3
v_call: TRBV30
cdr3_aa: CAWSQSRIPSGNTIYF

clone_size: few
cdr3_length: 14
j_call: TRBJ2-1
v_call: TRBV2
cdr3_aa: CASNSGVPYNEQFF

clone_size: .
cdr3_length: 16
j_call: TRBJ2-3
v_call: TRBV5-1
cdr3_aa: CASSRISGGATDTQYF

clone_size: .
cdr3_length: 13
j_call: TRBJ2-7
v_call: TRBV15
cdr3_aa: CATSRDRQYEQYF

clone_size: .
cdr3_length: 15
j_call: TRBJ1-2
v_call: TRBV28
cdr3_aa: CASSSGDRGLYGYTF

clone_size: .
cdr3_length: 15
j_call: TRBJ2-1
v_call: TRBV5-6
cdr3_aa: CASRGRRGTRNEQFF

clone_size: .
cdr3_length: 14
j_call: TRBJ1-2
v_call: TRBV6-1
cdr3_aa: CASSEMGAIYGYTF

clone_size: .
cdr3_length: 14
j_call: TRBJ1-5
v_call: TRBV27
cdr3_aa: CASTSGGPNGPQHF

clone_size: once
cdr3_length: 15
j_call: TRBJ2-7
v_call: TRBV2
cdr3_aa: CASRPVKVGYYEQYF

clone_size: few
cdr3_length: 16
j_call: TRBJ2-1
v_call: TRBV6-1
cdr3_aa: CASSEAIGGGAHEQFF

clone_size: .
cdr3_length: 15
j_call: TRBJ1-2
v_call: TRBV5-1
cdr3_aa: CASSLVGQAYYGYTF

clone_size: .
cdr3_length: 13
j_call: TRBJ2-7
v_call: TRBV28
cdr3_aa: CASYGTSDNEQYF

clone_size: .
cdr3_length: 15
j_call: TRBJ2-2
v_call: TRBV2
cdr3_aa: CASSEQGANTGELFF

clone_size: few
cdr3_length: 13
j_call: TRBJ2-7
v_call: TRBV5-1
cdr3_aa: CASSSRVSYEQYF

clone_size: .
cdr3_length: 16
j_call: TRBJ2-1
v_call: TRBV6-5
cdr3_aa: CASSYSGQGSDNEQFF

clone_size: .
cdr3_length: 19
j_call: TRBJ1-5
v_call: TRBV7-9
cdr3_aa: CASSLVRGGETYSNQPQHF

clone_size: .
cdr3_length: 14
j_call: TRBJ2-7
v_call: TRBV9
cdr3_aa: CASSELESPYEQYF

clone_size: .
cdr3_length: 13
j_call: TRBJ2-1
v_call: TRBV30
cdr3_aa: CAGRTGGGNEQFF

clone_size: once
cdr3_length: 15
j_call: TRBJ1-6
v_call: TRBV15
cdr3_aa: CATSRERQVNSPLHF

clone_size: .
cdr3_length: 13
j_call: TRBJ2-2
v_call: TRBV11-2
cdr3_aa: CASSFQNTGELFF

clone_size: .
cdr3_length: 14
j_call: TRBJ1-2
v_call: TRBV6-5
cdr3_aa: CASSRDGGHYGYTF

clone_size: .
cdr3_length: 9
j_call: TRBJ1-2
v_call: TRBV5-3
cdr3_aa: CARRYSYTF

clone_size: .
cdr3_length: 12
j_call: TRBJ2-1
v_call: TRBV6-5
cdr3_aa: CASSFLGGEQFF

clone_size: .
cdr3_length: 14
j_call: TRBJ1-1
v_call: TRBV10-3
cdr3_aa: CAIGRGALNTEAFF

clone_size: .
cdr3_length: 13
j_call: TRBJ1-2
v_call: TRBV27
cdr3_aa: CASSLASDYGYTF

clone_size: .
cdr3_length: 15
j_call: TRBJ1-5
v_call: TRBV18
cdr3_aa: CASSPPQASNQPQHF

clone_size: .
cdr3_length: 15
j_call: TRBJ1-6
v_call: TRBV5-1
cdr3_aa: CASSLVGDGDSPLHF

clone_size: few
cdr3_length: 15
j_call: TRBJ1-3
v_call: TRBV10-3
cdr3_aa: CAISEGDSSGNTIYF

clone_size: few
cdr3_length: 14
j_call: TRBJ1-2
v_call: TRBV5-1
cdr3_aa: CASSPTGGKYGYTF

clone_size: .
cdr3_length: 14
j_call: TRBJ1-6
v_call: TRBV5-1
cdr3_aa: CASSSSGVGSPLHF

clone_size: .
cdr3_length: 14
j_call: TRBJ1-6
v_call: TRBV5-6
cdr3_aa: CASSSDRGLSPLHF

clone_size: few
cdr3_length: 13
j_call: TRBJ1-1
v_call: TRBV5-1
cdr3_aa: CASSAAGNPEAFF

clone_size: .
cdr3_length: 15
j_call: TRBJ2-1
v_call: TRBV13
cdr3_aa: CASSRRGGPSNEQFF

clone_size: .
cdr3_length: 15
j_call: TRBJ2-2
v_call: TRBV15
cdr3_aa: CATSRDRTGAGELFF

clone_size: few
cdr3_length: 15
j_call: TRBJ2-3
v_call: TRBV6-1
cdr3_aa: CASPRGQTHTDTQYF

clone_size: few
cdr3_length: 19
j_call: TRBJ2-3
v_call: TRBV5-4
cdr3_aa: CASSRTTSGGQYSTDTQYF

clone_size: .
cdr3_length: 15
j_call: TRBJ2-3
v_call: TRBV6-5
cdr3_aa: CASSLSGGRTDTQYF

clone_size: once
cdr3_length: 12
j_call: TRBJ1-1
v_call: TRBV6-5
cdr3_aa: CASLDRNTEAFF

clone_size: .
cdr3_length: 16
j_call: TRBJ2-3
v_call: TRBV7-7
cdr3_aa: CASSLGPRGPTDTQYF

clone_size: .
cdr3_length: 14
j_call: TRBJ1-4
v_call: TRBV30
cdr3_aa: CAWSEGEVNEKLFF

clone_size: .
cdr3_length: 17
j_call: TRBJ2-1
v_call: TRBV12-5
cdr3_aa: CASGLPSGTGAYNEQFF

clone_size: .
cdr3_length: 17
j_call: TRBJ2-1
v_call: TRBV13
cdr3_aa: CASSPSLPGLRGNEQFF

clone_size: .
cdr3_length: 16
j_call: TRBJ2-1
v_call: TRBV2
cdr3_aa: CASRALGLAGGNEQFF

clone_size: .
cdr3_length: 16
j_call: TRBJ2-1
v_call: TRBV5-1
cdr3_aa: CASSILLGQGDNEQFF

clone_size: .
cdr3_length: 13
j_call: TRBJ2-2
v_call: TRBV10-1
cdr3_aa: CASGQGNTGELFF